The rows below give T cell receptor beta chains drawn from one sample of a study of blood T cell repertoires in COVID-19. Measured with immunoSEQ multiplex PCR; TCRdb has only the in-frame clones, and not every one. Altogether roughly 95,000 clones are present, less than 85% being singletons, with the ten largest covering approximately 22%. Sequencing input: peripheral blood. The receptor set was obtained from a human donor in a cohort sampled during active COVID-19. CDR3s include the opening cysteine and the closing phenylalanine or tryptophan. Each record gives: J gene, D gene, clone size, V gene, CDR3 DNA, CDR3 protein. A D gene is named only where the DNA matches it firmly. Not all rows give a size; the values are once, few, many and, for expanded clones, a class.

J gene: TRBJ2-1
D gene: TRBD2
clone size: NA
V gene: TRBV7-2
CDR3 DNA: TGTGCCAGCAGCTTAGCACTAGCGGGGGGGACCTACAATGAGCAGTTCTTC
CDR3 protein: CASSLALAGGTYNEQFF

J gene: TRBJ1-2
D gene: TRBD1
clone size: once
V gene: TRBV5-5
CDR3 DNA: TGTGCCAGCTCGTCAGGGCAGGGGGCTTATGGCTACACCTTC
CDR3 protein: CASSSGQGAYGYTF

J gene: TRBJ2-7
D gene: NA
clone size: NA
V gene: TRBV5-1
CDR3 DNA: TGCGCCAGCAGCTCCGGGACTGGGCTAAGGGAGCAGTACTTC
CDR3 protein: CASSSGTGLREQYF

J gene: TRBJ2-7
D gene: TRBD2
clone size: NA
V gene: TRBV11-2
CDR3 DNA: TGTGCCAGCAGCCGCGCCAGGACTAGCGGAAACTACGAGCAGTACTTC
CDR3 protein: CASSRARTSGNYEQYF

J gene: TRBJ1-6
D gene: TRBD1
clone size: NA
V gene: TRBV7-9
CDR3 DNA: TGTGCCAGCAGCCAGGGACAGGAGAAGAATTCACCCCTCCACTTT
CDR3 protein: CASSQGQEKNSPLHF

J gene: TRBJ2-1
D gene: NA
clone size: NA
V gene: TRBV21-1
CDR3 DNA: TGTGCCAGCAGCAAAGTCGAAGCGGGAGTACGATACAATGAGCAGTTCTTC
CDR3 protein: CASSKVEAGVRYNEQFF

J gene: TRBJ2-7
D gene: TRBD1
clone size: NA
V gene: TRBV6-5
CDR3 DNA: TGTGCCAGCAGGCGACAGGGCGGCTCCTACGAGCAGTACTTC
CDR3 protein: CASRRQGGSYEQYF

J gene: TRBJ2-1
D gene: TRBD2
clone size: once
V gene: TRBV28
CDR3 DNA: TGTGCCAGCAGTCCCCTAGCGGGAGGGCCAATTGGAAATGAGCAGTTCTTC
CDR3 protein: CASSPLAGGPIGNEQFF

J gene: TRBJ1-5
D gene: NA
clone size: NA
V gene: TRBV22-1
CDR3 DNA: TGTCCTGGGAGGGAAAGACCGGGACAGGGGGATAATCAGCCCCAGCATTTT
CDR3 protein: CPGRERPGQGDNQPQHF

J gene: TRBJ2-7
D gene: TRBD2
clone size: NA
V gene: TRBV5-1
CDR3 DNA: TGCGCCAGCCGTCTCATCGCGAGGACTAGCGGGGCCTACGAGCAGTACTTC
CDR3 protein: CASRLIARTSGAYEQYF

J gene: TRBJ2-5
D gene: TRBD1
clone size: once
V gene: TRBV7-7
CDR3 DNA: TGTGCTAGCAGCTTTACAGGGGCAAAGGAAGAGACCCAGTACTTC
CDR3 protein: CASSFTGAKEETQYF

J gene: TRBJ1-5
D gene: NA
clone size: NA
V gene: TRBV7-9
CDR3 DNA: TGTGCCAGCAGCTTAGCCCCGGGGCCCCAGCATTTT
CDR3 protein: CASSLAPGPQHF

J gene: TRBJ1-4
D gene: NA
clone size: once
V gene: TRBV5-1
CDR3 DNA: TGCGCCAGCAGCCCCGACAGAGCAACTAATGAAAAACTGTTTTTT
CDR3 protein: CASSPDRATNEKLFF

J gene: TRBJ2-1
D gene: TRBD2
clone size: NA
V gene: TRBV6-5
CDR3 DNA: TGTGCCAGCACTCCTAGCGGGAGCTTCGATGAGCAGTTCTTC
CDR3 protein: CASTPSGSFDEQFF

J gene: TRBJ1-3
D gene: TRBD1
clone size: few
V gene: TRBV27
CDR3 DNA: TGTGCCAGCAGATCAGGACAGGGGGCATACGGAAACACCATATATTTT
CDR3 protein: CASRSGQGAYGNTIYF

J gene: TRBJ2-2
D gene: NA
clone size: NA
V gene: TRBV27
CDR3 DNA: TGTGCCAGCAGTGCCAGGGTCGGCACCGGGGAGCTGTTTTTT
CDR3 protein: CASSARVGTGELFF

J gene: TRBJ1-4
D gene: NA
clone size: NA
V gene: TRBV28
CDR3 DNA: TGTGCCAGCAGTCCCCGGGGAGTTAAGCGGGAAAAACTGTTTTTT
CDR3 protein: CASSPRGVKREKLFF

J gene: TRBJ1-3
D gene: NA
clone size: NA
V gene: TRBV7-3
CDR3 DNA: TGTGCCAGCAGTCGTCAACAGGGACCTGGAAACACCATATATTTT
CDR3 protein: CASSRQQGPGNTIYF

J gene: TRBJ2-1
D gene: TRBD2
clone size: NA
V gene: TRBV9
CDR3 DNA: TGTGCCAGCAGCCCAAGACTAGCGGGTATCTCCTACAATGAGCAGTTCTTC
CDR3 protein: CASSPRLAGISYNEQFF

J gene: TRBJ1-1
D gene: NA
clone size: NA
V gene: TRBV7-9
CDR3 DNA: TGTGCCAGCAGCTTAGAAGGGGGGAACACTGAAGCTTTCTTT
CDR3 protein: CASSLEGGNTEAFF

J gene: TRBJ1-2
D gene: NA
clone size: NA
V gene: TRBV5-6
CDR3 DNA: TGTGCCAGCAGCTTGCAGGGGCCCTATGGCTACACCTTC
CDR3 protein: CASSLQGPYGYTF

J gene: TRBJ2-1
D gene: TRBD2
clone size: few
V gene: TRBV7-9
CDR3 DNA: TGTGCCAGCGGACTAGCGGGGGGGCAGTACAATGAGCAGTTCTTC
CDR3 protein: CASGLAGGQYNEQFF

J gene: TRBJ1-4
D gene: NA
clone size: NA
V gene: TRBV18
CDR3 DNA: TGTGCCAGCCACACAGGGTCCGCTAATGAAAAACTGTTTTTT
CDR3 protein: CASHTGSANEKLFF

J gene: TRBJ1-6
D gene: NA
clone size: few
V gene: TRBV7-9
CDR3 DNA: TGTGCCAGCAGCTCTGACAGGAATTCACCCCTCCACTTT
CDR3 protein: CASSSDRNSPLHF

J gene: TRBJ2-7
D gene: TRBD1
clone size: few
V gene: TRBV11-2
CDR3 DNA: TGTGCCAGCAGTCGCTCCATAGGACAGGCAGCCTACGAGCAGTACTTC
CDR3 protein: CASSRSIGQAAYEQYF

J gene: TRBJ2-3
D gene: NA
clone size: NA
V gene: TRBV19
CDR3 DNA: TGTGCCACCGCGCAGGGAAGTACAGATACGCAGTATTTT
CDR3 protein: CATAQGSTDTQYF

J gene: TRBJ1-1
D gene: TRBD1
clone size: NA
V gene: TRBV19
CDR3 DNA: TGTGCCAGTAGTACACACCGACAGGGGAGCATGAACACTGAAGCTTTCTTT
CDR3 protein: CASSTHRQGSMNTEAFF

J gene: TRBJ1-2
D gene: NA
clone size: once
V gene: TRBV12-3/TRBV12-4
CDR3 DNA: TGTGCCAGCGGACATCCGGGTGGCTACACCTTC
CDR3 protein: CASGHPGGYTF

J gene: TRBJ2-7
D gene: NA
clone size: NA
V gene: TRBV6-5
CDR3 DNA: TGTGCCAGCAGCAACACCTACGAGCAGTACTTC
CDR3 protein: CASSNTYEQYF

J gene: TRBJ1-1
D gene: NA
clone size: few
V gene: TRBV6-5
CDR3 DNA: TGTGCCAGCAGTCGAGGGATTTCTTTGAACACTGAAGCTTTCTTT
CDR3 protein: CASSRGISLNTEAFF

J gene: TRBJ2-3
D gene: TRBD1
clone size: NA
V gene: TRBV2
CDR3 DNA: TGTGCCAGCAGTGTGTGGACAGGGGTACTAACAGATACGCAGTATTTT
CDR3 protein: CASSVWTGVLTDTQYF

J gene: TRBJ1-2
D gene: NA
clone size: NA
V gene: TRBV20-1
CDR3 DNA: TGCAGTGCTAGAGCCCCACGGGACATCCACTTC
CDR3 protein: CSARAPRDIHF

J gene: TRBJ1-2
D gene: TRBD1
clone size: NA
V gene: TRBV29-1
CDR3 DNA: TGCATCGCTGGAGAAGGGACAGGGACGTATGGCTACACCTTC
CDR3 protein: CIAGEGTGTYGYTF

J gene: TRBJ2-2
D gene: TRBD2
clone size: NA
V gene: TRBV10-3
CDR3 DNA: TGTGCCATTACTAGCGGGAGCGGAACCGGGGAGCTGTTTTTT
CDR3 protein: CAITSGSGTGELFF

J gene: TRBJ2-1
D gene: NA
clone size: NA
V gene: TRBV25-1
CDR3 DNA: TGTGCCAGCAGTGAAGGGGCCAACTCCAATGAGCAGTTCTTC
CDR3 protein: CASSEGANSNEQFF

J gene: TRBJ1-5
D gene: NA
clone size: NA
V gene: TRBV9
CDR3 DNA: TGTGCCAGCAGCGCTCGCGGGGGCCCCCCGGGTGAGCCCCAGCATTTT
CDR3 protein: CASSARGGPPGEPQHF

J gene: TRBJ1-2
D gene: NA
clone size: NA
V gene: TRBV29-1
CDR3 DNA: TGCAGCGCCGAACCAGGGGACTATGGCTACACCTTC
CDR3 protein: CSAEPGDYGYTF

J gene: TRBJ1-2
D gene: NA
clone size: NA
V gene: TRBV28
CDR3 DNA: TGTGCCAGCAGTTTATCCGCGAGATATGGCTACACCTTC
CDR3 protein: CASSLSARYGYTF

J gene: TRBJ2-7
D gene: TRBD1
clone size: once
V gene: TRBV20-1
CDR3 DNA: TGCAGTGCTAGTGGGGGGACAGGGGCGTGGGAGCAGTACTTC
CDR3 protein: CSASGGTGAWEQYF

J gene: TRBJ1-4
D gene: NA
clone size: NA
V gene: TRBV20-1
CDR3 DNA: TGCAGTGCTAGACAGGATGAAAAACTGTTTTTT
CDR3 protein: CSARQDEKLFF

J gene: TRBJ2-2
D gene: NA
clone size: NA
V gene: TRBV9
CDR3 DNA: TGTGCCAGCAGCGTAGTCTCCGGAGGTCCCGGGGAGCTGTTTTTT
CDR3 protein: CASSVVSGGPGELFF

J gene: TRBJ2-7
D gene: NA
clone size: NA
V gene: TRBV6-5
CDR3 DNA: TGTGCCAGCGTTCGGTTAGGGGGGGCCTCCTACGAGCAGTACTTC
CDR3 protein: CASVRLGGASYEQYF

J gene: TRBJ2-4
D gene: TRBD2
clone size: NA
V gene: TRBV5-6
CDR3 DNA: TGTGCCAGCAGCCTGACTAGCGGGAGGGCCCCCATTCAGTACTTC
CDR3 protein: CASSLTSGRAPIQYF

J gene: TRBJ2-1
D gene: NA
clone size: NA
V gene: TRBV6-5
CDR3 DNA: TGTGCCAGCAGTTGGGGGCGTTACAATGAGCAGTTCTTC
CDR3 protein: CASSWGRYNEQFF

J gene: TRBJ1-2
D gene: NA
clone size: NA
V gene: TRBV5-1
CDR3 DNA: TGCGCCAGCAGCTTGGACGGACAGCGGAACTATGGCTACACCTTC
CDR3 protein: CASSLDGQRNYGYTF

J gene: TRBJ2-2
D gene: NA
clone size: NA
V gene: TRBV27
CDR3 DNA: TGTGCCAGCTCCACAGGGCTGAACACCGGGGAGCTGTTTTTT
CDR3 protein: CASSTGLNTGELFF

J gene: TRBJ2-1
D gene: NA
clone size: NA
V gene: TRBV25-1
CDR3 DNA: TGTGCCAGCAGGTTGGCTGATGCGGGGAACAATGAGCAGTTCTTC
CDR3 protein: CASRLADAGNNEQFF

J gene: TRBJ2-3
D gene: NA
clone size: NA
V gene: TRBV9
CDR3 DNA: TGTGCCAGCAGCGGGGGGCCCCGCACAGATACGCAGTATTTT
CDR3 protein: CASSGGPRTDTQYF

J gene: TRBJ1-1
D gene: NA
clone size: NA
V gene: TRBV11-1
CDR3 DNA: TGTGCCAGCAGCTGGGGACAAAAGGTACCAGCTTTCTTT
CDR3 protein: CASSWGQKVPAFF

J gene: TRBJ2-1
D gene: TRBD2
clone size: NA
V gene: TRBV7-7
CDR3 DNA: TGTGCTAGCAGCTTAAGCGGGAACCCCTCCTACAATGAGCAGTTCTTC
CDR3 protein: CASSLSGNPSYNEQFF

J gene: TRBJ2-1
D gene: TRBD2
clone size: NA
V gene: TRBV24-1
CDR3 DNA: TGTGCCACCAGTGACGGAGCGGGGACCGGGAGGTTAGATGAGCAGTTCTTC
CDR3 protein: CATSDGAGTGRLDEQFF

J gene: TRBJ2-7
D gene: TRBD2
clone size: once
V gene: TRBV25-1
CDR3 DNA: TGTGCCAGCAGTGAATATACGGGGGGGGAGCAGTACTTC
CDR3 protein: CASSEYTGGEQYF

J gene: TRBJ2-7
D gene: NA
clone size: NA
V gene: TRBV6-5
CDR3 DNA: TGTGCCAGCAGTTATCATTACGAGCAGTACTTC
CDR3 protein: CASSYHYEQYF

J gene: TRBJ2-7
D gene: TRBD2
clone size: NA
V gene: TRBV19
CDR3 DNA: TGTGCCAGTAGTACAAAATCCGGGACTACCTACGAGCAGTACTTC
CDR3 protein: CASSTKSGTTYEQYF

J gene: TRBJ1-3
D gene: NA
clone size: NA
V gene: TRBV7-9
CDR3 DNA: TGTGCCAGCAGCTTGCCGGTCCAGGGTGGAAACACCATATATTTT
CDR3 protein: CASSLPVQGGNTIYF

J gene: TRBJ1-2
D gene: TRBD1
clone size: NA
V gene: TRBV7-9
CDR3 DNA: TGTGCCAGCACCCTAACAGGGGGCTATGGCTACACCTTC
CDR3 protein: CASTLTGGYGYTF

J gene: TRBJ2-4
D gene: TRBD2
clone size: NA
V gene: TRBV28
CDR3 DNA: TGTGCCAGCAGCCTCATTCCGGTAGCGGGACTAGCCAAAAACATTCAGTACTTC
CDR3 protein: CASSLIPVAGLAKNIQYF

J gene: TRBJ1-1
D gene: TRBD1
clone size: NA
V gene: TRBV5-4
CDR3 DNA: TGTGCCAGCAGCGCGAAATGGGACAGCTTTTCGAACACTGAAGCTTTCTTT
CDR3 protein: CASSAKWDSFSNTEAFF

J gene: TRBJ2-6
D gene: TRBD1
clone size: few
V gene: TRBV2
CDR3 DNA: TGTGCCAGCAGGGGACAGTTCTCTGGGGCCAACGTCCTGACTTTC
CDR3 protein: CASRGQFSGANVLTF